This entry concerns a single T cell receptor beta chain. There is no known antigen for this receptor. Per-base quality was not reported, and no clone a single base away is much larger than it. The data belong to a study of blood T cells in healthy people across ages (dated by TCRdb to about 2015). For context, the study as a whole: In model experiments, template switching captured about one uniquely barcoded TCR beta cDNA molecule for every two T cells. Age-related changes in TCR beta repertoire diversity were measured in the study by deep sequencing normalized with unique cDNA molecular identifiers. The donors were divided into four age groups: young (average about 15 years), middle-aged (about 39), aged (62) and long-lived (about 84). To avoid experimental bias, donors of different ages were spread randomly across the sequencing lanes. For two donors (one aged 18 to 30 and one aged 80 or older), the study analyzed two additional independent replicas of 1 million unique cDNA reads from the same blood draw.

Overall results and qualifications from the work: Estimates of total diversity based on one million sequenced T cells were regarded as lower bounds and as underestimates. As age increased, observed TCR beta diversity per million T cells dropped in a roughly linear way, and a significant reduction was already evident by age around 41. Donor CMV infection status was unknown, potentially confounding age-related changes in expanded clonotypes. Bulk unsorted PBMC profiling prevented conclusive comparison of naive and antigen-experienced compartments. There was a strong correlation between observed TCR beta diversity and the percentage of naive T cells measured by flow cytometry. Compared with the aged group, the long-lived group had more naive CD4+ T cells, fewer expanded clones and increased TCR diversity, suggesting age selection.

Germline trimming: 6 bases from V, 6 bases from J; junction bases outside gene matches: 7. CDR3 length: 16 amino acids, cysteine to phenylalanine. The kept DNA is CDR3 alone, 48 bases in frame from the first base. CDR1 and CDR2 (ENHRY, SYGVKD) derive from the germline V gene. The roughly 39 donors, aged about 6 to 95 years, were systemically healthy Caucasian individuals from Russia. Each donor gave about 9.2 milliliters of peripheral blood, drawn into EDTA-treated Vacutainer tubes. Ficoll-Paque density-gradient centrifugation was used to isolate PBMCs, with at least 6.5 million per sample. Trizol reagent was used to extract total RNA from the PBMCs, yielding at least 6 micrograms per sample. For every donor, an aliquot of PBMCs went through flow cytometry to measure the percentages of naive CD45RAhigh/CD27high T cells. Library generation was performed with 5' RACE. The listed sequencing device is Illumina HiSeq 2500. A second 7 to 11 cycle PCR used a sample-barcoded 5' primer and a J-beta primer mix. A unique molecular identifier was introduced onto each TCR beta cDNA molecule by a template-switch 5' adaptor carrying 12 random nucleotides. At least 3 million CDR3-containing paired-end reads were obtained from each sample. The Mint cDNA synthesis kit, primed by a TRBC-specific oligonucleotide, was used to synthesize first-strand cDNA from all RNA. After uracil-DNA glycosylase treatment, a first 18-cycle PCR used universal primers M1SS and BC2_uni_R on all cDNA. The authors' analysis ran thus. Normalization of each sample was performed by random selection of 1 million high-quality reads, each carrying a distinct molecular identifier. Instead of being binned into consensus sequences, reads that shared molecular identifiers were thrown out. MiTCR, set to a Q25 quality threshold and the strictest error-elimination algorithm, was used for CDR3 identification, clonotype clustering and error correction. Lower-bound total TCR beta diversity was estimated with a nonparametric unseen species model using Euler transformation. TCRdb applied fastp at Q25 and MiXCR to the public reads, then kept only in-frame beta chains. Rows are unified per CDR3 protein, each entry keeping the most common DNA and genes. The V and J calls and clone size are TCRdb's, not the authors'. Counted in this sample were 1 million or so distinct CDR3 sequences; around 43% of them appeared once. Approximately 19% of the sample rests with the top ten.

This receptor was taken from a woman aged 55-75 years in good health. The sequencing input was blood. The sequence joins TRBV10-3 to TRBJ2-1; TRBD2 matches 14 bases in the middle. The DNA sequence reads TGTGCCATCAGGGACAAAGGACTAGCGGGAGGCAATGAGCAGTTCTTC. This sequence encodes CAIRDKGLAGGNEQFF.